This TCR beta chain was sequenced in a study of T-cell memory formation after mild COVID-19. The wider study: In these data, TCR clusters were largely donor specific.

After 5'RACE with constant-segment primers, TCR alpha and TCR beta cDNA libraries carrying sample barcodes and UMIs were obtained. Using its own MiXCR run on the 5' RACE reads, TCRdb lists one record per CDR3 protein. The sample has roughly 29,000 distinct CDR3 sequences, roughly 12% seen once. V gave up 4 bases and J gave up 7 bases, with 14 bases separating them. Looked up from germline, CDR1 is SNHLY and CDR2 is FYNNEI. This CDR3 is 13 amino acids long. Findings and caveats of the study: Among CD4+ contracting clones, most were CM and EM, and CD8+ ones EMRA.

On this clonotype: Its antigen is not known.

The chain employs TRBV2 and TRBJ2-7; the D gene is possibly TRBD1 (5 bases). The specimen was PBMCs or a T cell subset sorted from them (not recorded which). This clonotype was obtained from an adult woman who had mild COVID-19 (a few samples of this study predate the infection). Cell type and time point are not known. The CDR3: CASSGMWGWEQYF. CDR3 sequence (DNA): TGTGCCAGCAGTGGTATGTGGGGCTGGGAGCAGTACTTC.